This TCR beta chain was observed in a study of T cell changes during pregnancy in multiple sclerosis. The assay was immunoSEQ multiplex PCR, and TCRdb's table has in-frame clones only and misses some. This repertoire shows more than 65,000 clones, 91% found once; its top ten account for approximately 2.5%. This CDR3 is 19 amino acids long. Germline CDR1 is SGHRS and CDR2 is YFSETQ. The V gene end was trimmed by 4 bases and the J gene end by 6 bases; junction bases not matched to a gene: 13. Sequencing was performed on peripheral blood, taken in the first trimester of pregnancy. The chain combines TRBV5-1 with TRBJ2-2, with 15 bases lining up with TRBD2. The TCR sequence derives from a female donor with multiple sclerosis, enrolled in a pregnancy study. The DNA of the CDR3 is TGCGCCAGCAGCATTGGGACTAGCGGGGGGCTCCTTGGACCCGGGGAGCTGTTTTTT. Amino acids: CASSIGTSGGLLGPGELFF.